Below, 15 T cell receptor beta chains from the same sample are listed, as sequenced in a study of shared clonotypes between healthy human individuals. Sequencing was performed with immunoSEQ multiplex PCR; in TCRdb, only in-frame clones are kept and a portion is missing. This table holds 2 million to 2.5 million clones, 93% found once. Input material: naive CD4+ T cells from PBMCs. Subset noted: CD45RA+ positively selected. Source of these receptors: a man between 18 and 29 years old in good health. Some clones in this sample may be carry-over from other donors' samples.

CDR3 DNA sequence: TGTGCCAGCAGCTTAGGACAGGGGCCGAAACGGCTGTTTTTT. This encodes CASSLGQGPKRLFF. The rearrangement uses TRBV7-2 and TRBJ1-4; TRBD1 aligns across 8 bases. Germline V CDR1 and CDR2: SGHTA, FQGNSA. V lost 1 base, J lost 14 bases, and 9 bases stayed unmatched. The CDR3 loop spans 14 amino acids. The full variable domain, rest sourced from reference TRBV7-2 and TRBJ1-4, is GAGVSQSPSNKVTEKGKDVELRCDPISGHTALYWYRQSLGQGLEFLIYFQGNSAPDKSGLPSDRFSAERTGGSVSTLTIQRTQQEDSAVYLCASSLGQGPKRLFFGSGTQLSVL.

The chain employs TRBV7-8 and TRBJ2-1, with D perhaps given as TRBD1 or TRBD2 (5 bases each). CDR3 length equals 14 residues. V was trimmed by 2 bases and J by 8 bases, leaving 13 bases between them. The germline V gene has CDR1 SGHVS and CDR2 FQNEAQ. The CDR3 DNA reads TGTGCCAGCAGCTTAATGAGGGGTAGCGATGAGCAGTTCTTC. Translation gives CASSLMRGSDEQFF.

V and J are TRBV5-1 and TRBJ2-3; tentative D call: TRBD2 (6 bases). The CDR3 covers 16 residues. Between the trimmed V and J ends, which lost 0 bases and 4 bases, there was a span of 15 bases. Germline CDR1 and CDR2: SGHRS and YFSETQ. The CDR3 region is CASSLGPRRGPDTQYF. The CDR3 region has the DNA TGCGCCAGCAGCTTGGGGCCCCGGAGGGGCCCAGATACGCAGTATTTT.

This chain joins TRBV10-3 and TRBJ2-5, with D unresolved. The V gene's germline CDR1 is ENHRY and CDR2 SYGVKD. The CDR3 has 13 amino acids. Trimming took 4 bases from V and 5 from J, leaving 11 bases between them. CDR3 bases: TGTGCCATCAGTGGATCCGACGGTGAGACCCAGTACTTC. Translation: CAISGSDGETQYF.

The V and J genes are TRBV7-2 and TRBJ1-5; TRBD1 matches at 8 bases. This CDR3 has 15 amino acids. Per germline, CDR1 SGHTA and CDR2 FQGNSA. Trimming cost V 3 bases and J 4 bases; bases outside gene matches: 5. The chain's CDR3 is CASSLDRVGNQPQHF. As DNA, the CDR3 is TGTGCCAGCAGCTTGGACAGGGTAGGGAATCAGCCCCAGCATTTT.

The chain carries TRBV2 and TRBJ2-7; D perhaps matches TRBD1 (5 bases). V shed 7 bases and J shed 4 bases, with 11 bases lying between them. From germline, CDR1 is SNHLY and CDR2 FYNNEI. The CDR3 consists of 12 residues. The CDR3 spells CASIGRVYEQYF. The DNA for the CDR3 is TGTGCCAGCATTGGCAGGGTTTACGAGCAGTACTTC.

The chain joins TRBV7-3 to TRBJ2-7, with a tentative D call TRBD2 (5 bases). From germline, CDR1 is SGHTA and CDR2 FQGTGA. The CDR3 is 15 amino acids. Deletions cut 5 bases from V and 1 base from J, with 15 bases between. The DNA of the CDR3 is TGTGCCAGCAGCCCCCACCCTAGCTATTCCTACGAGCAGTACTTC. The encoded protein is CASSPHPSYSYEQYF.

The J gene is TRBJ1-2, the V gene TRBV11-2; TRBD1 agrees at 8 bases. This CDR3 has 15 residues. The V and J ends lost 5 bases and 5 bases, in that order; junction bases with no gene match: 10. Germline V lookup: CDR1 SGHAT, CDR2 FQNNGV. The CDR3 nucleotides are TGTGCCAGCAGCCCCTCTGGACAGGGAAGGTATGGCTACACCTTC. It translates to CASSPSGQGRYGYTF. The full variable domain, its missing parts supplied by reference TRBV11-2 and TRBJ1-2, is EAGVAQSPRYKIIEKRQSVAFWCNPISGHATLYWYQQILGQGPKLLIQFQNNGVVDDSQLPKDRFSAERLKGVDSTLKIQPAKLEDSAVYLCASSPSGQGRYGYTFGSGTRLTVV.

The V and J genes are TRBV5-1 and TRBJ2-1; 7 bases fit TRBD2. Germline V gives CDR1 SGHRS, CDR2 YFSETQ. The length of the CDR3 is 16 residues. With 0 bases clipped from V and 3 bases from J, the junction kept 6 bases outside the gene matches. The CDR3 bases are TGCGCCAGCAGCTTGGTTTCGCGGGGGTACTACAATGAGCAGTTCTTC. Its translation: CASSLVSRGYYNEQFF.

The genes are TRBV11-2 and TRBJ2-6; D assignment may be TRBD1 or TRBD2 (5 bases each). V dropped 6 bases and J dropped 0 bases, with 9 bases sitting between them. Germline values: CDR1 SGHAT, CDR2 FQNNGV. CDR3 size: 15 residues. The CDR3 spells CASSRGVSGANVLTF. CDR3 sequence (DNA): TGTGCCAGCAGTAGAGGGGTCTCTGGGGCCAACGTCCTGACTTTC. Supplemented by reference TRBV11-2 and TRBJ2-6, the full variable domain reads EAGVAQSPRYKIIEKRQSVAFWCNPISGHATLYWYQQILGQGPKLLIQFQNNGVVDDSQLPKDRFSAERLKGVDSTLKIQPAKLEDSAVYLCASSRGVSGANVLTFGAGSRLTVL.

The chain uses TRBV19 and TRBJ2-7; TRBD1 or TRBD2 may be the D gene (5 bases each). Between the trimmed V and J ends, which lost 5 bases and 2 bases, there was a span of 13 bases. This CDR3 comprises 14 residues. Germline CDR1 and CDR2: LNHDA and SQIVND (reference sequence). The CDR3 DNA follows: TGTGCCAGTAGTGGCCCCGGGACCCCCTACGAGCAGTACTTC. The encoded protein is CASSGPGTPYEQYF.

The V gene is TRBV6-1, the J gene TRBJ2-3; TRBD1 agrees at 8 bases. With 2 bases clipped from V and 0 bases from J, the junction kept 7 bases outside the gene matches. Germline V gene data show CDR1 as MNHNS and CDR2 as SASEGT. The CDR3 has 17 residues. The CDR3 region is CASSERTGIRSTDTQYF. CDR3 nucleotide sequence: TGTGCCAGCAGTGAAAGGACAGGGATAAGAAGCACAGATACGCAGTATTTT.

This clone was found a few times. The V call is TRBV29-1, the J call TRBJ2-5; 10 bases line up with TRBD2. The CDR3 extends over 15 amino acids. With V trimmed by 6 bases and J by 7 bases, 14 bases remained unmatched. CDR1 and CDR2 (germline): SQVTM, ANQGSEA. CDR3 loop: CSVVGLAVPNGTQYF. CDR3 coding DNA: TGCAGCGTCGTCGGACTAGCGGTCCCCAACGGGACCCAGTACTTC.

The chain employs TRBV27 and TRBJ2-5; D ambiguous. Germline CDR1 and CDR2: MNHEY and SMNVEV (reference sequence). This CDR3 has 13 amino acids. V shed 6 bases and J shed 0 bases, with 8 bases lying between them. The CDR3 is CASRTANQETQYF. CDR3 bases: TGTGCCAGCAGAACCGCCAACCAAGAGACCCAGTACTTC.

The V gene is TRBV6-5, the J gene TRBJ1-1; maybe TRBD1 (6 bases). The CDR3 runs to 14 residues. CDR1 and CDR2 from the germline V gene are MNHEY and SVGAGI. Trimming shortened V by 6 bases and J by 3 bases, and 14 bases separated the two germline ends. CDR3 coding DNA: TGTGCCAGCAGCCGCGGGAAGGGGGACACTGAAGCTTTCTTT. Translating gives CASSRGKGDTEAFF.